This T cell receptor beta chain originates from a study of shared clonotypes between healthy human individuals. Study-wide results and caveats: Researchers sampled blood only, noting tissue repertoires likely differ.

V lost 4 bases, J lost 2 bases, and 16 bases lay in between. The CDR3 runs to 15 residues. Germline V CDR1 and CDR2: SGHNT, YYREEE (reference sequence). Per the original data handling: Owing to the provision of junction-only sequences devoid of quality scores by immunoSEQ, filtering differed. Here immunoSEQ multiplex PCR was the method, and the copy in TCRdb shows in-frame clones only, minus some. V, J and clone size are taken as reported in that table, and D and trimming were inferred from the DNA itself. There are around 1.1 million clones in the sample; around three quarters occur only once, and over 0.8% lies in the top ten. A note on this clone: The antigen remains unidentified.

Every donor, a Caucasian adult, lived in Nashville, Tennessee. Sequenced material: memory CD4+ T cells from PBMCs. Sample subset: CD45RA-negative fraction. This receptor was taken from a young man in good health. Some clones in this sample may be carry-over from other donors' samples. The rearrangement links TRBV5-4 to TRBJ2-7; D remains unclear. The chain's CDR3 is CASSPTGPKTYEQYF. DNA for the CDR3: TGTGCCAGCAGCCCGACCGGGCCAAAAACCTACGAGCAGTACTTC.